This T cell receptor (beta chain) was sequenced in a study of control samples from healthy donors and cancer patients. This CDR3 region has 17 residues. The V gene's germline CDR1 is MNHEY and CDR2 SMNVEV (reference sequence). V trimming: 6 bases; J trimming: 2 bases; junction bases outside the gene matches: 9. Sequencing used immunoSEQ multiplex PCR; TCRdb keeps in-frame clones, though not all of them. The sample consists of 35,000 to 50,000 clones, more than 70% of them appearing once. This receptor was taken from a woman aged 55 to 70 with lung cancer. Source material: PBMCs. This chain joins TRBV27 and TRBJ2-1; 11 bases are a match to TRBD2. The CDR3 region is CASRDDRTSGPYNEQFF. The CDR3 DNA is TGTGCCAGCAGGGATGATAGGACTAGCGGGCCCTACAATGAGCAGTTCTTC.